The rows below give T cell receptor beta chains drawn from one sample of a study of blood T cell repertoires in COVID-19. This table comes from immunoSEQ multiplex PCR, and its TCRdb copy is limited to in-frame clones, with some not included. The sample holds about 39,000 clones, about four fifths seen once. Sample: peripheral blood. The receptor source for this set is a man in his sixties in a cohort sampled during active COVID-19. CDR3s include the opening cysteine and the closing phenylalanine or tryptophan. The D gene is left open where the match is weak. Expanded clones are given a class, and other clones once, few, many or no size at all.

D | J | size | V | DNA | CDR3
NA | TRBJ2-7 | NA | TRBV6-5 | TGTGCCAGCAGGGAGGGATACGAGCAGTACTTC | CASREGYEQYF
NA | TRBJ2-1 | NA | TRBV9 | TGTGCCAGCAGCGAGGGAGGTGGTGAGCAGTTCTTC | CASSEGGGEQFF
NA | TRBJ2-5 | NA | TRBV7-9 | TGTGCCAGCAGCGAAGGACAGCCGTACCAAGAGACCCAGTACTTC | CASSEGQPYQETQYF
NA | TRBJ1-5 | NA | TRBV5-8 | TGTGCCAGCAAAGGACACTATTATAGCAATCAGCCCCAGCATTTT | CASKGHYYSNQPQHF
NA | TRBJ1-5 | NA | TRBV2 | TGTGCCAGCAGTGATGGCAGGAGCAATCAGCCCCAGCATTTT | CASSDGRSNQPQHF
TRBD2 | TRBJ2-2 | NA | TRBV30 | TGTGCCTGGATTCGGGGTGGACTAGCGGGGCTCGCGAACACCGGGGAGCTGTTTTTT | CAWIRGGLAGLANTGELFF
NA | TRBJ2-5 | NA | TRBV6-1 | TGTGCCAGCAGTGAAACGGGACATGGGCGTGAGACCCAGTACTTC | CASSETGHGRETQYF
NA | TRBJ2-2 | NA | TRBV4-1 | TGCGCCAGCAGTCGAGAGAGAGGCACCGGGGAGCTGTTTTTT | CASSRERGTGELFF
TRBD2 | TRBJ2-7 | NA | TRBV5-1 | TGCGCCAGCAGCTTGGGGACTAGCGGCTACGAGCAGTACTTC | CASSLGTSGYEQYF
NA | TRBJ1-5 | few | TRBV19 | TGTGCCAGTAGTAGTTCCGGGGTTCAGCCCCAGCATTTT | CASSSSGVQPQHF
NA | TRBJ2-1 | once | TRBV24-1 | TGTGCCACCAGTGACACAACAATCAATGAGCAGTTCTTC | CATSDTTINEQFF
NA | TRBJ2-3 | NA | TRBV4-1 | TGCGCCAGCAGCCAAGAGCCGGGAGTGGCAGATACGCAGTATTTT | CASSQEPGVADTQYF
NA | TRBJ1-6 | NA | TRBV14 | TGTGCCAGCAGGCGCGCGGGGAGTGAAAATTCACCCCTCCACTTT | CASRRAGSENSPLHF
NA | TRBJ2-7 | NA | TRBV6-1 | TGTGCCAGCAGTGAAGGGGGTGCAGGCGGGGAGCAGTACTTC | CASSEGGAGGEQYF
NA | TRBJ2-7 | NA | TRBV6-5 | TGTGCCAGCAGCCAGACAGATCCCCTCTCCTACGAGCAGTACTTC | CASSQTDPLSYEQYF
NA | TRBJ2-1 | few | TRBV11-2 | TGTGCCAGCAGCTTAAGCTCAGGGGCAAATGAGCAGTTCTTC | CASSLSSGANEQFF
NA | TRBJ2-5 | NA | TRBV5-1 | TGCGCCAGCAGCCCCAGGCAAGAGACCCAGTACTTC | CASSPRQETQYF
TRBD1 | TRBJ2-7 | NA | TRBV6-6 | TGTGCCAGCAGTTACGGGACAGGGGCGATAACCTACGAGCAGTACTTC | CASSYGTGAITYEQYF
TRBD1 | TRBJ1-3 | NA | TRBV10-3 | TGTGCCATCAGGCCAGGGGGCTCTGGAAACACCATATATTTT | CAIRPGGSGNTIYF
TRBD2 | TRBJ2-7 | NA | TRBV6-5 | TGTGCCAGCAGGCGGGGGGGGCCCTACGAGCAGTACTTC | CASRRGGPYEQYF
TRBD1 | TRBJ2-1 | NA | TRBV24-1 | TGTGCCACCAGTGATCTAGGACAGGACCACAATGAGCAGTTCTTC | CATSDLGQDHNEQFF
NA | TRBJ1-1 | NA | TRBV24-1 | TGTGCCACCAGTGATTCGTCAGCATCTAGGAACACTGAAGCTTTCTTT | CATSDSSASRNTEAFF
TRBD1 | TRBJ2-7 | NA | TRBV19 | TGTGCCACTACGGGACAGTACTACGAGCAGTACTTC | CATTGQYYEQYF
TRBD2 | TRBJ2-7 | NA | TRBV6-5 | TGTGCCAGCAGGACCCTAGCGGCAGGCGACGAGCAGTACTTC | CASRTLAAGDEQYF
NA | TRBJ2-1 | NA | TRBV11-3 | TGTGCCAGCAGCTTAGAAACACAGGGCTACAATGAGCAGTTCTTC | CASSLETQGYNEQFF
TRBD2 | TRBJ2-1 | NA | TRBV9 | TGTGCCAGCAGCGTAAAGGCGGGAGGGCCCAATGAGCAGTTCTTC | CASSVKAGGPNEQFF
NA | TRBJ1-6 | NA | TRBV11-3 | TGTGCCAGCAGCTTAAACAGTAATTCACCCCTCCACTTT | CASSLNSNSPLHF
NA | TRBJ1-4 | NA | TRBV2 | TGTGCCAGCCGGACCCTCGAGACAGGCGCAAAACTGTTTTTT | CASRTLETGAKLFF
NA | TRBJ2-2 | NA | TRBV5-6 | TGTGCCAGCAGCTTCGGCACCGGGGAGCTGTTTTTT | CASSFGTGELFF
NA | TRBJ2-7 | NA | TRBV28 | TGTGCCAGCAGTTTGCCCGGGAGCGAGCAGTACTTC | CASSLPGSEQYF
NA | TRBJ1-6 | NA | TRBV30 | TGTGCCTGGAGTGCCGGGGGCTCCTATAATTCACCCCTCCACTTT | CAWSAGGSYNSPLHF